This paragraph covers one T cell receptor (beta chain) sequence. Its binding antigen is unknown. Base qualities are not provided; no much larger clone lies one nucleotide away. Participants in the prospective study were aged 18 to 89 years, lived in 24 United States geographic areas, and enrolled through a virtual design. Cohort assignment in the prospective study relied on participant-reported clinical history from a screening survey and a study questionnaire. ImmuneRACE Cohort 3 recovered participants were defined by two consecutive negative NP/OP PCR tests, healthcare professional clearance, or symptom resolution. In the prospective study, whole blood, serum and a nasopharyngeal or oropharyngeal swab were collected from each participant by mobile phlebotomists. Prospective study participants could optionally give additional blood draws and questionnaires over an approximately two-month period. Before DNA extraction, prospective study blood samples were shipped either frozen or at room temperature.

The germline V gene provides CDR1 SGHTS and CDR2 YDEGEE. Its CDR3 holds 12 amino acids, cysteine through phenylalanine. The kept DNA is CDR3 alone, 36 bases in frame from the first base. Germline trimming: 4 bases from V, 10 bases from J; junction bases outside gene matches: 5. The sample originates from a study of blood T cell repertoires in COVID-19 (dated by TCRdb to 2018 to 2020). Background on the whole study: Samples from collaborators originated in the United States, Italy and Spain and spanned both the acute and convalescent phases of COVID-19. The prospective study material was composed of cDNA or gDNA derived from T cells, B-cell-depleted T cells, or PBMCs. The dataset comprised deeply sampled blood TCRbeta repertoires from subjects exposed to, actively infected with, or recovered from COVID-19. The repertoires were released in a freely available public database meant as a resource for research on the immune response to SARS-CoV-2. Samples were obtained from the ongoing ImmuneRACE study (first 160 participants) and from about 1,300 subjects provided by 6 global collaborators. Sample metadata almost always included a de-identified subject ID, COVID-19 status, age in years and sex. Where available, HLA class I and class II types were taken from metadata supplied by the sample provider and were not determined by assay-based typing. Broad study findings and their caveats: The amount of clinical and demographic metadata varied by source and participant and was provided uncurated.

TCRbeta CDR3 regions were amplified from genomic DNA using the immunoSEQ Assay, a bias-controlled multiplex PCR. The original pipeline was this. Within the assay, amplification of reference gene primers was used to estimate how many nucleated cells each sample contained. To quantify the absolute abundance of each unique TCRbeta CDR3 rearrangement, sequence reads were collapsed and filtered. For each sample, productive Simpson clonality was calculated as the square root of Simpson's diversity index across productive rearrangements. TCRdb mirrors the immuneACCESS table, restricted to in-frame sequences. Some clones are absent from its copies; in checked studies, under half trace to an unresolved V gene, and the reason for the others is unknown. The DNA gave D and trimming, while V, J and clone size come from that table. This sample lists 250,000 or so clones; around 89% were detected once. The ten largest account for roughly 10% of the sample.

The chain couples TRBV5-8 to TRBJ1-1, and 9 junction bases match TRBD1. This clonotype was obtained from a man aged 40-49 years who had recovered from COVID-19. The sequenced sample consisted of PBMCs or T cells enriched from blood (not recorded which). The sequenced DNA is TGTGCCAGCAGCAGACCGACAGGGGGAGCTTTCTTT. Translated, this is CASSRPTGGAFF. When the CDR3 is completed using the reference TRBV5-8 and TRBJ1-1 genes on either side, the full variable domain is EAGVTQSPTHLIKTRGQQATLRCSPISGHTSVYWYQQALGLGLQFLLWYDEGEERNRGNFPPRFSGRQFPNYSSELNVNALELEDSALYLCASSRPTGGAFFGQGTRLTVV.